The 5 T cell receptor beta chains reported below all come from one sample, sequenced in a study of spatial heterogeneity in lung cancer. TCRdb re-analysed the 5' RACE reads in MiXCR, keeping a single row per CDR3 protein. Altogether 45,000 to 65,000 distinct CDR3 sequences are present, 6.5% to 7.5% being singletons, with the ten largest covering less than 45%. Documented time point: blood at routine non-recurrence follow-up after resection. Sequencing was performed on whole RNA extracted from tumor and nontumor lung tissue, or from frozen PBMC, and the material was left unsorted. The material was PBMCs, obtained at follow-up. Receptor source: a female donor with early-stage non-small cell lung cancer.

This clonotype appeared a few times. The chain links TRBV11-1 to TRBJ1-6, with D unresolved. Germline CDR1 is SGHAT and CDR2 is FQDESV (reference sequence). V shed 5 bases and J shed 7 bases, with 18 bases lying between them. The CDR3 is 16 amino acids. CDR3 residues: CASSPSPSERNSPLHF. DNA for the CDR3: TGTGCCAGCAGCCCCTCCCCCTCCGAAAGGAATTCACCCCTCCACTTT.

As to this clonotype: A much larger clone lies a single base off, so this may be a read error. Since the CDR3 does not end with the conserved phenylalanine or tryptophan, this likely comes from a read error. The chain combines TRBV2 with TRBJ1-4; weak D call: TRBD1 (6 bases). Germline V gene sequence: CDR1 SNHLY, CDR2 FYNNEI. This CDR3 is 15 amino acids long. V lost 5 bases, J lost 5 bases, and 15 bases lay in between. The CDR3 bases are TGTGCCAGCAGTCGTACAGGGCTCCAAAATGAAAAACTGTTTCTT. Its protein product is CASSRTGLQNEKLFL.

This clonotype has ten or more counts. The CDR3 loop is CASSLLAANTEAFF. The CDR3 DNA reads as TGTGCCAGCAGCCTGCTGGCTGCGAACACTGAAGCTTTCTTT. The V and J genes are TRBV7-2 and TRBJ1-1; D remains ambiguous. V lost 5 bases, J lost 1 base, and 11 bases lay in between. The CDR3 consists of 14 residues. In germline, CDR1 is SGHTA, CDR2 FQGNSA.

This clonotype was detected ten times or more. The V call is TRBV28, the J call TRBJ1-2; D unclear. The CDR3 is made up of 13 amino acids. Trimming stripped 3 bases from V and 0 bases from J, with 5 bases between. CDR1 and CDR2 (germline): MDHEN, SYDVKM. The CDR3 here is CASSFAANYGYTF. The CDR3 coding sequence is TGTGCCAGCAGTTTTGCCGCTAACTATGGCTACACCTTC.

The chain is built from TRBV5-1 and TRBJ2-5; D is unclear. Germline CDR1 and CDR2: SGHRS and YFSETQ. Trimming stripped 1 base from V and 5 bases from J, with 15 bases between. There are 15 residues in the CDR3. The DNA for the CDR3 is TGCGCCAGCAGCTTGTTGCCGTCTCCGGAGGAGACCCAGTACTTC. Its protein product is CASSLLPSPEETQYF.